This T cell receptor beta chain comes out of a study of cytomegalovirus exposure and HLA in healthy donors. CDR3 length: 12 residues. V lost 5 bases, J lost 8 bases, and 12 bases lay in between. Germline V gene sequence: CDR1 MNHEY, CDR2 SMNVEV (reference sequence). Likely unrecorded immune exposures existed in these nominally healthy donors. Note on this clone: Its antigen is as yet unknown.

Overall study findings and caveats: The study put some 150 TCR beta chains on its list as cytomegalovirus-associated.

PCR primers comprised 60 Vbeta and 13 Jbeta primers. The data were produced by immunoSEQ multiplex PCR, yet TCRdb's version contains in-frame clones alone and is incomplete. The top ten hold around 0.9% of the sample, which has around 100,000 clones, approximately 70% seen once. Sequenced material: PBMCs. The sequence derives from a woman between 25 and 40 years old in good health and CMV-seronegative. The rearrangement links TRBV27 to TRBJ1-2, with D perhaps matching TRBD1 (6 bases). The CDR3 is CASSAQGRGYTF. The CDR3 DNA reads TGTGCCAGCAGTGCCCAGGGGCGAGGCTACACCTTC.